This record covers a single T cell receptor (beta chain). Germline assignment: CDR1 MDHEN and CDR2 SYDVKM. This CDR3 region has 15 residues. V dropped 1 base and J dropped 1 base, with 11 bases sitting between them. The record originates from a study of blood T cell repertoires in COVID-19. Across the whole study: Sites across the United States, Italy and Spain contributed samples from acute and convalescent COVID-19. The analysed material was cDNA or gDNA that came from T cells, B-cell-depleted T cells, or PBMCs.

Source study methods: Reference gene primer amplification yielded estimated nucleated cell counts. The data were produced by immunoSEQ multiplex PCR, yet TCRdb's version contains in-frame clones alone and is incomplete. V, J and clone size reflect that table, while D and trimming were determined from the DNA. The sample holds about 180,000 clones, 65% to 90% seen once. The sequence was obtained from a human donor in a cohort sampled during active COVID-19. What was sequenced was peripheral blood. The chain joins TRBV28 to TRBJ2-7; a possible D gene is TRBD1 (6 bases). The CDR3 sequence is CASSLSQGRSYEQYF. The CDR3 DNA reads as TGTGCCAGCAGTTTATCCCAGGGGCGATCCTACGAGCAGTACTTC.